A selection of T cell receptor beta chains follows, all from one sample in a study of beta chain features in type 1 diabetes. The method was immunoSEQ multiplex PCR; TCRdb's version includes in-frame clones alone and lacks a portion of them. The sample holds 250,000 to 350,000 clones, around 15% seen once. The sequenced sample consisted of central memory CD4+ T cells from blood. These receptor sequences come from a man aged 30 to 39 in good health. The CDR3 runs from the conserved cysteine through the conserved F or W. Fields, in order: D gene, V gene, clone size, J gene, CDR3 protein, CDR3 DNA. The D gene is left open where the match is weak. Clone size appears in some rows only: once, few, many, or a class for an expanded clone.

NA	TRBV19	few	TRBJ2-7	CASSISGDSYEQYF	TGTGCCAGTAGTATCTCTGGGGATTCCTACGAGCAGTACTTC
TRBD1	TRBV25-1	NA	TRBJ2-2	CASSTRTGRTGELFF	TGTGCCAGCAGTACCCGGACAGGGCGCACCGGGGAGCTGTTTTTT
TRBD1	TRBV23-1	many	TRBJ2-5	CASSQTPGQGAETQYF	TGCGCCAGCAGTCAAACTCCGGGACAGGGGGCCGAGACCCAGTACTTC
NA	TRBV15	NA	TRBJ2-3	CATSRDSAALDTQYF	TGTGCCACCAGCAGAGATTCCGCCGCTCTCGATACGCAGTATTTT
TRBD1	TRBV6-5	NA	TRBJ1-3	CASSGRTGGRNTIYF	TGTGCCAGCAGCGGACGGACAGGGGGCAGAAACACCATATATTTT
NA	TRBV5-6	NA	TRBJ2-3	CASSLKGSWQYF	TGTGCCAGCAGCTTGAAAGGGAGTTGGCAGTATTTT
NA	TRBV5-6	many	TRBJ1-2	CASSLDRIRNTYGYTF	TGTGCCAGCAGCTTGGACAGGATTAGGAACACCTATGGCTACACCTTC
NA	TRBV4-1	few	TRBJ1-4	CASSRSVGGTEKLFF	TGCGCCAGCAGCCGCTCGGTAGGGGGGACTGAAAAACTGTTTTTT
NA	TRBV11-2	NA	TRBJ2-7	CASSLFPGPIHF	TGTGCCAGCAGCTTATTCCCAGGCCCTATACACTTC
NA	TRBV27	NA	TRBJ2-1	CASSLSGGALNSEQFF	TGTGCCAGCAGTTTATCCGGGGGAGCGTTAAATAGTGAGCAGTTCTTC
TRBD1	TRBV7-2	few	TRBJ2-7	CASSSGTGSIYEQYF	TGTGCCAGCAGCTCCGGGACAGGCTCAATATACGAGCAGTACTTC
NA	TRBV7-2	NA	TRBJ2-1	CASSLVGGRTYNEQFF	TGTGCCAGCAGCTTAGTGGGGGGAAGGACCTACAATGAGCAGTTCTTC
NA	TRBV9	few	TRBJ1-5	CASSPGPNQPQHF	TGTGCCAGCAGCCCGGGACCAAATCAGCCCCAGCATTTT
NA	TRBV6-6	many	TRBJ1-1	CASSYGGEGEAFF	TGTGCCAGCAGTTACGGAGGGGAAGGTGAAGCTTTCTTT
NA	TRBV5-1	NA	TRBJ1-1	CASSLNGNSEGAFF	TGCGCCAGCAGCTTAAACGGGAACTCAGAGGGAGCTTTCTTT